Sequencing of this TCR beta chain was carried out in a study of blood T cell repertoires in COVID-19. Study at large: Sample material is recorded as cDNA or gDNA derived from T cells, B-cell-depleted T cells, or PBMCs.

This CDR3 contains 13 residues. V was shortened by 4 bases and J by 6 bases, with 13 bases between the two germline ends. The germline V gene has CDR1 SGHKS and CDR2 YYEKEE (reference sequence). Individuals drawn from approximately 26 US areas were roughly 18 to 100 years old. Participant-given clinical history determined each cohort assignment. Original analysis: Estimation of nucleated cell counts relied on the amplification of reference gene primers. Method: immunoSEQ multiplex PCR; TCRdb's copy keeps in-frame clones and lacks some. The V and J calls and clone size are taken from that table; D and trimming were inferred from the DNA. The sample has under 300,000 clones, roughly nine tenths seen once.

Sequences were obtained from PBMCs or T cells enriched from blood (not recorded which). The receptor was derived from a human donor in a cohort exposed to, infected with or recovered from COVID-19 (not recorded which). The donor label of this sample is uncertain. The rearrangement joins TRBV5-5 to TRBJ1-1; a possible D gene is TRBD1 (5 bases). CDR3 coding DNA: TGTGCCAGCAGCCGTGCGGCAGGGCCTGAAGCTTTCTTT. Translated: CASSRAAGPEAFF.